This T cell receptor (beta chain) was retrieved from a study of control samples from healthy donors and cancer patients. Germline V CDR1 and CDR2: SEHNR, FQNEAQ (reference sequence). The CDR3 sequence is 13 residues long. Libraries were prepared by immunoSEQ multiplex PCR; TCRdb keeps only in-frame clonotypes and omits some of them. The repertoire has under 450,000 clones, over 75% of them found once; the top ten carry approximately 6.3%. The TCR comes from a man aged 35 to 55 with head and neck cancer. The chain combines TRBV7-9 with TRBJ1-4; D gene ambiguous. Input material: PBMCs. The CDR3 sequence is CATTPGYNEKLFF. The CDR3 DNA reads as TGTGCGACCACACCCGGTTATAATGAAAAACTGTTTTTT.